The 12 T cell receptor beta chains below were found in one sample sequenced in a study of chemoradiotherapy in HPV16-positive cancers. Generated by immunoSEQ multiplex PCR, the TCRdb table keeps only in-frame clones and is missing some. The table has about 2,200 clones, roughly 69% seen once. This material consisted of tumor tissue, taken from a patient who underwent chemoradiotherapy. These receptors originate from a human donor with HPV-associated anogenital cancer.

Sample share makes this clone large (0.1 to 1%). CDR3 bases: TGTGCCAGCAGAGACAGGGGAACCCTCTCCTACGAGCAGTACTTC. Its translation is CASRDRGTLSYEQYF. The V call is TRBV28, the J call TRBJ2-7; TRBD1 aligns across 8 bases. The CDR3 has 15 residues. Trimming at V came to 6 bases and at J to 0 bases, leaving 7 bases not matched to a gene. CDR1 is MDHEN, CDR2 SYDVKM, per germline.

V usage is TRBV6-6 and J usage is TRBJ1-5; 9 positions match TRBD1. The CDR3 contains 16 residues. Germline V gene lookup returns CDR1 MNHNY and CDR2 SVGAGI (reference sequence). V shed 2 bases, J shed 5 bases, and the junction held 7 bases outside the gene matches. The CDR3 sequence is CASSYHRGRPDQPQHF. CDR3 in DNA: TGTGCCAGCAGTTACCACAGGGGGCGTCCGGATCAGCCCCAGCATTTT.

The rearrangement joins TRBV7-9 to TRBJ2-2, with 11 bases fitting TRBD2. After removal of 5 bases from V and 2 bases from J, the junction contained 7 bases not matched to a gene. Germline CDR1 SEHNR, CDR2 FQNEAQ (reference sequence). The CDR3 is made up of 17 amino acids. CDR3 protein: CASSPYGTSGNTGELFF. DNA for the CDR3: TGTGCCAGCAGCCCCTACGGGACTAGCGGAAACACCGGGGAGCTGTTTTTT.

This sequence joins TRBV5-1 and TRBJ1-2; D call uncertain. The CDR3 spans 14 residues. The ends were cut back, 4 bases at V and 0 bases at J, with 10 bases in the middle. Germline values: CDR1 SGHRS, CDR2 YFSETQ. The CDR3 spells CASSREGTNYGYTF. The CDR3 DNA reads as TGCGCCAGCAGCAGAGAAGGAACTAACTATGGCTACACCTTC.

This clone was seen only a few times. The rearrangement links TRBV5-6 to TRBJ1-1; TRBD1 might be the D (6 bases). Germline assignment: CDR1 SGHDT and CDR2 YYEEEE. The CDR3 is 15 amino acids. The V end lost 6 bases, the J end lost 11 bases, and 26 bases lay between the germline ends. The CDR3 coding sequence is TGTGCCAGCACCTCCTCGGGGGCAGCCAGAGGGTCGGCTTTCTTT. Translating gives CASTSSGAARGSAFF.

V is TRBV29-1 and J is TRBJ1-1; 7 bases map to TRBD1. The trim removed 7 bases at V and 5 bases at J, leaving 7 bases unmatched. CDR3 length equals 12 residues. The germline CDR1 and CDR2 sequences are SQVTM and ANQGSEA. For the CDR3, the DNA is TGCAGCGGTGGGGGACAGCCGACTGAAGCTTTCTTT. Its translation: CSGGGQPTEAFF. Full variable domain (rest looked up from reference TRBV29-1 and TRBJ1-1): SAVISQKPSRDICQRGTSLTIQCQVDSQVTMMFWYRQQPGQSLTLIATANQGSEATYESGFVIDKFPISRPNLTFSTLTVSNMSPEDSSIYLCSGGGQPTEAFFGQGTRLTVV.

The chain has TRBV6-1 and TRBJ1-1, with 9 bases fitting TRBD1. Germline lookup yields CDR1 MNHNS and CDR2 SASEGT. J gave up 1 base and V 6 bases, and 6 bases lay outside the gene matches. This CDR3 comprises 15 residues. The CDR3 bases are TGTGCCAGCAGCGGACCGGGACAGGGGAACACTGAAGCTTTCTTT. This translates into CASSGPGQGNTEAFF.

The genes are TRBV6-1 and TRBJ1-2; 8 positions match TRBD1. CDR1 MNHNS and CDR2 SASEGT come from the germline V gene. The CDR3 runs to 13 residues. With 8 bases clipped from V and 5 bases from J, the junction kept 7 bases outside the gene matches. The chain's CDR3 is CASSVQGEYGYTF. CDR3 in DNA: TGTGCCAGCTCCGTACAGGGGGAGTATGGCTACACCTTC.

The CDR3 loop is CASSLDRVNEAFF. In DNA form, the CDR3 reads TGTGCCAGCAGCTTAGACAGGGTTAATGAAGCTTTCTTT. This sequence joins TRBV7-2 and TRBJ1-1, with a weak D call TRBD1 (6 bases). The V end was cut by 1 base, the J end by 7 bases, with 10 bases between. Germline loops: CDR1 SGHTA, CDR2 FQGNSA. This CDR3 comprises 13 residues.

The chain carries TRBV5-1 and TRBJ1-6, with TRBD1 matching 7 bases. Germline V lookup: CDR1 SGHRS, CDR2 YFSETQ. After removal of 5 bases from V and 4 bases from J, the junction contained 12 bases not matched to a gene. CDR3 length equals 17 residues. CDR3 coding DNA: TGCGCCAGCAGGTGGGACAGCGACTGGGCTTATAATTCACCCCTCCACTTT. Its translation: CASRWDSDWAYNSPLHF.

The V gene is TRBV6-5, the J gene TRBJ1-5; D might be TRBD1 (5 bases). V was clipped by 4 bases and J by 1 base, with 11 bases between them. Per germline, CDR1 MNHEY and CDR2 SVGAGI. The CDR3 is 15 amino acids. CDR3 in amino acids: CASSFYRDSNQPQHF. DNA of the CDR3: TGTGCCAGCAGTTTCTACCGGGACAGCAATCAGCCCCAGCATTTT.

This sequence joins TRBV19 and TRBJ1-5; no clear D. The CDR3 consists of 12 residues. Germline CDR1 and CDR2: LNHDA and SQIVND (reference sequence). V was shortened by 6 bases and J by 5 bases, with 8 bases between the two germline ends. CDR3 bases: TGTGCCAGTAGAGAATCAGATCAGCCCCAGCATTTT. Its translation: CASRESDQPQHF.